The 21 T cell receptor beta chains in this list originate from one sample, sequenced in a study of immune cell composition in non-small cell lung cancer. TCRdb's copy holds only in-frame clones and misses some; the assay was immunoSEQ multiplex PCR. The sample includes about 1,900 clones, 83% of them seen just once. Sequences were obtained from lung tumor tissue. The receptors derive from a human donor with non-small cell lung cancer.

V and J are TRBV4-3 and TRBJ2-1, with 7 positions matching TRBD2. This CDR3 has 21 residues. Germline values: CDR1 LGHNA, CDR2 YSLEER. After removal of 3 bases from V and 0 bases from J, the junction contained 20 bases not matched to a gene. In DNA form, the CDR3 reads TGCGCCAGCAGCCACCTACCTCAGCGGGACCTGATCTATCCCTCCTACAATGAGCAGTTCTTC. It is translated as CASSHLPQRDLIYPSYNEQFF.

This clone is categorized as large. This chain joins TRBV27 and TRBJ2-2; TRBD2 matches 10 bases. The CDR3 contains 17 residues. The germline gives CDR1 MNHEY, CDR2 SMNVEV (reference sequence). V gave up 6 bases and J gave up 2 bases; unmatched junction bases: 9. The CDR3 reads CASSSHSGGINTGELFF. CDR3 DNA sequence: TGTGCCAGCAGCTCCCATAGCGGGGGGATCAACACCGGGGAGCTGTTTTTT.

This chain uses TRBV6-1 with TRBJ2-3; 11 bases are a match to TRBD2. The CDR3 contains 15 residues. CDR1 MNHNS and CDR2 SASEGT come from the germline V gene. J lost 5 bases, V lost 8 bases, and 9 bases had no gene match. Written as DNA, the CDR3 is TGTGCCAGCTCCGAGACTAGCGGGGTGGTAGATACGCAGTATTTT. It codes for CASSETSGVVDTQYF.

This clone was counted a few times. This chain connects TRBV19 to TRBJ1-1, with D maybe TRBD1 (5 bases). Germline V gene sequence: CDR1 LNHDA, CDR2 SQIVND (reference sequence). V lost 2 bases and J lost 7, with 11 bases in between. This CDR3 spans 13 amino acids. The CDR3 DNA reads as TGTGCCAGTAGTATAAGAGGGGAACTTGAAGCTTTCTTT. This gives the protein CASSIRGELEAFF.

This clone was found a few times. The chain recombines TRBV5-1 with TRBJ2-1; 8 bases are shared with TRBD2. V was pared by 7 bases and J by 5 bases, with 14 bases of the junction left unmatched. Germline loops: CDR1 SGHRS, CDR2 YFSETQ. CDR3 length equals 16 residues. The DNA of the CDR3 is TGCGCCAGCCATCCCGGGGGGGGACTCCAAAACAATGAGCAGTTCTTC. It codes for CASHPGGGLQNNEQFF.

V is TRBV30 and J is TRBJ1-6; 7 bases map to TRBD1. The junction had 10 bases not matched to a gene; V was cut back by 4 bases and J by 7 bases. Germline lookup yields CDR1 GTSNPN and CDR2 SVGIG (reference sequence). The CDR3 covers 15 residues. The CDR3 nucleotides are TGTGCCTGGACGAGGGGGCGCTTAGGGAATTCACCCCTCCACTTT. Its translation is CAWTRGRLGNSPLHF. Using reference TRBV30 and TRBJ1-6 for the parts outside the CDR3, the full variable domain is SQTIHQWPATLVQPVGSPLSLECTVEGTSNPNLYWYRQAAGRGLQLLFYSVGIGQISSEVPQNLSASRPQDRQFILSSKKLLLSDSGFYLCAWTRGRLGNSPLHFGNGTRLTVT.

This chain links TRBV6-6 with TRBJ1-3, with D uncertain. V was clipped by 4 bases and J by 16 bases, with 17 bases between them. CDR1 and CDR2 (germline): MNHNY, SVGAGI (reference sequence). This CDR3 spans 12 amino acids. In DNA, the CDR3 is TGTGCCAGCAGTTCCCCCTCCGACGTTGATTATTTT. Residues: CASSSPSDVDYF.

The gene calls are TRBV5-5 and TRBJ1-5, with a possible D match to TRBD1 (6 bases). The ends were cut back, 3 bases at V and 1 base at J, with 14 bases in the middle. This CDR3 has 16 residues. CDR1 is SGHKS, CDR2 YYEKEE, per germline (reference sequence). CDR3 coding DNA: TGTGCCAGCAGCTCTTTTTTCGGACAGAGCAATCAGCCCCAGCATTTT. The encoded protein is CASSSFFGQSNQPQHF.

V gene TRBV5-1 combines with J gene TRBJ2-3; D may be TRBD2 (6 bases). V was pared by 4 bases and J by 1 base, with 13 bases between. Per the germline V gene, CDR1 is SGHRS and CDR2 is YFSETQ. The CDR3 covers 15 residues. The CDR3 DNA reads as TGCGCCAGCAGCACCCGCCCGGGAGGCACAGATACGCAGTATTTT. It yields the protein CASSTRPGGTDTQYF.

This sequence joins TRBV6-5 and TRBJ1-2; 8 nucleotides match TRBD1. Trimming cost V 4 bases and J 2 bases; bases outside gene matches: 9. Per germline, CDR1 MNHEY and CDR2 SVGAGI. The CDR3 extends over 16 amino acids. The CDR3 DNA follows: TGTGCCAGCAGTTCCGCCACAGGGGGGGTGAACTATGGCTACACCTTC. The encoded protein is CASSSATGGVNYGYTF.

The chain couples TRBV9 to TRBJ2-1; 14 bases fit TRBD2. Trimming removed 4 bases from V and 6 bases from J; junction bases left unmatched: 9. Looked up from germline, CDR1 is SGDLS and CDR2 is YYNGEE. This CDR3 is built from 17 residues. DNA of the CDR3: TGTGCCAGCAGCTGGGGACTAGCGGGAGTCATTGCCAATGAGCAGTTCTTC. It encodes CASSWGLAGVIANEQFF.

V usage is TRBV7-9 and J usage is TRBJ2-1; the match to TRBD2 covers 8 bases. The CDR3 sequence is 15 residues long. V was clipped by 5 bases and J by 7 bases; unmatched bases: 10. The germline CDR1 and CDR2 sequences are SEHNR and FQNEAQ (reference sequence). The CDR3 bases are TGTGCCAGCAGCCGGAACCTAGCGGGTTCGAATGAGCAGTTCTTC. This sequence encodes CASSRNLAGSNEQFF.

The rearrangement joins TRBV4-1 to TRBJ1-1; D gene unclear. CDR3 size: 16 residues. The germline V and J ends were trimmed by 0 bases and 1 base, with 12 bases remaining between them. Germline V CDR1 and CDR2: MGHRA, YSYEKL. CDR3 DNA sequence: TGCGCCAGCAGCCAAGATATCAACAGCAGGAACACTGAAGCTTTCTTT. Its protein is CASSQDINSRNTEAFF.

V gene TRBV6-5 combines with J gene TRBJ1-1; no reliable D call. The CDR3 is made up of 13 amino acids. The ends were cut back, 8 bases at V and 1 base at J, with 11 bases in the middle. Germline V gives CDR1 MNHEY, CDR2 SVGAGI. The CDR3 bases are TGTGCCAGCCGCCCGGGTGGGAACACTGAAGCTTTCTTT. Encoded protein: CASRPGGNTEAFF.

The chain couples TRBV6-5 to TRBJ1-2; D is uncertain. Germline lookup yields CDR1 MNHEY and CDR2 SVGAGI. The CDR3 is made up of 14 amino acids. Trimming took off 7 bases at V and 4 bases at J, with 16 bases between the two ends. The CDR3 sequence is CASTSVAFGYGYTF. The CDR3 DNA is TGTGCCAGCACCTCTGTCGCCTTTGGCTATGGCTACACCTTC.

The chain links TRBV7-3 to TRBJ2-1; 10 positions agree with TRBD2. Looked up from germline, CDR1 is SGHTA and CDR2 is FQGTGA. The CDR3 covers 15 residues. After removal of 4 bases from V and 12 bases from J, the junction contained 12 bases not matched to a gene. The DNA of the CDR3 is TGTGCCAGCAGCTCCCACGCCCTAGCGGGAGATCGGCAGTTCTTC. Amino acid sequence: CASSSHALAGDRQFF.

As regards this clone: Its ends do not fully match the called genes, so a read error is possible. The V gene is TRBV7-7, the J gene TRBJ1-1, with D unclear. The germline V gene encodes CDR1 SSHAT and CDR2 FNYEAQ (reference sequence). CDR3 length: 13 residues. The CDR3 reads CASSLQANTEAFF. The CDR3, as DNA: TGTGCTAGCAGCTTGCAGGCGAACACTGAAGCTTTCTTT.

The chain uses TRBV5-1 and TRBJ2-1, with 9 bases aligning to TRBD1. This CDR3 has 14 amino acids. The V segment lost 2 bases and the J segment 6 bases; nucleotides outside the gene matches: 3. Germline V gene lookup returns CDR1 SGHRS and CDR2 YFSETQ. The CDR3 spells CASSLQTGGNEQFF. The CDR3 DNA follows: TGCGCCAGCAGCTTACAGACAGGGGGCAATGAGCAGTTCTTC.

CDR3 sequence: CASSGAGGYYNSPLHF. The DNA of the CDR3 is TGTGCCAGTAGTGGAGCAGGGGGTTATTATAATTCACCCCTCCACTTT. The rearrangement links TRBV19 to TRBJ1-6; TRBD1 aligns across 7 bases. CDR3 length: 16 amino acids. Trimming removed 5 bases from V and 4 bases from J; junction bases left unmatched: 8. Germline V gives CDR1 LNHDA, CDR2 SQIVND (reference sequence).

V and J are TRBV11-2 and TRBJ2-7; TRBD2 is a possible D gene (6 bases). Germline V gene sequence: CDR1 SGHAT, CDR2 FQNNGV. This CDR3 has 15 amino acids. V was clipped by 1 base and J by 6 bases, with 16 bases between them. CDR3 DNA sequence: TGTGCCAGCAGCTTAGTTCCGGGGGTCAGGGCCGAGCAGTACTTC. Its protein is CASSLVPGVRAEQYF.

The chain employs TRBV16 and TRBJ2-2; D gene uncertain. Germline V lookup: CDR1 KGHSY, CDR2 FQNENV. V shed 0 bases and J shed 5 bases, with 10 bases lying between them. The CDR3 spans 15 residues. The CDR3 protein is CASSQSVMQTGELFF. The CDR3 coding sequence is TGTGCCAGCAGCCAATCAGTAATGCAAACCGGGGAGCTGTTTTTT.